This entry concerns a single T cell receptor (beta chain). What antigen it recognizes has not been identified. No much larger clone exists at a distance of one base, and base qualities are not known. The sample originates from a study of blood T cell repertoires in COVID-19 (dated by TCRdb to about 2020). For context, the study as a whole: Samples covering the acute and convalescent phases of COVID-19 were provided by collaborators in the United States, Italy and Spain. The prospective study material was composed of cDNA or gDNA derived from T cells, B-cell-depleted T cells, or PBMCs. The dataset comprised deeply sampled blood TCRbeta repertoires from subjects exposed to, actively infected with, or recovered from COVID-19. The repertoires were released in a freely available public database intended as a resource for research on the immune response to SARS-CoV-2. The samples were drawn from two sources: the first 160 participants of the ongoing ImmuneRACE study, and 1,254 subjects contributed by 6 global collaborators. Nearly every sample came with metadata listing a de-identified subject ID, COVID-19 status, age in years and sex. HLA class I and class II types, where available, came from metadata supplied by the sample provider rather than from assay-based typing. Overall study outcomes, separate from this receptor: Clinical and demographic metadata were provided uncurated, with the amount varying by source and participant.

The germline V gene yields SGDLS for CDR1 and YYNGEE for CDR2. Between the V and J ends, shortened by 2 bases and 2 bases respectively, the junction contains 19 bases. The CDR3 runs 17 amino acids, cysteine and phenylalanine included. Just CDR3 DNA is preserved here, 51 bases in frame from base 1. TCRbeta CDR3 regions were amplified from genomic DNA by means of the immunoSEQ Assay, a bias-controlled multiplex PCR. The authors processed their data as follows. The number of nucleated cells in each sample was estimated by amplification of reference gene primers within the assay. Sequence reads were collapsed and filtered to measure the absolute abundance of every unique TCRbeta CDR3 rearrangement. Productive Simpson clonality was computed per sample as the square root of Simpson's diversity index over productive rearrangements. TCRdb obtained this table from immuneACCESS and retained in-frame rearrangements with V and J assigned. These tables miss some clones; where compared with another copy, unresolved V genes account for less than half of the shortfall, and the remainder is unexplained. The V and J calls and the clone size are those of that table, but D and trimming were determined from the DNA. Within this sample are roughly 100,000 clones, with 75% to 90% of them counted one time only. In total, the top ten clones hold about 19% of the sample.

Each collaborating institution followed its own protocols to collect whole blood in K2EDTA tubes. For TCRbeta analysis, collaborators shipped samples as frozen whole blood, isolated PBMCs, or DNA extracted from either of those sample types. The chain employs TRBV9 and TRBJ1-2; the D gene is possibly TRBD1, with 5 bases matching. Source material: peripheral blood. This receptor was obtained from a woman of 80 years or more with acute or convalescent COVID-19. The CDR3 corresponds to CASSVFVAQGRNYGYTF. Here is the DNA: TGTGCCAGCAGCGTTTTCGTCGCTCAGGGCCGAAACTATGGCTACACCTTC. With the rest looked up from the reference TRBV9 and TRBJ1-2 genes rather than sequenced, the full variable domain is DSGVTQTPKHLITATGQRVTLRCSPRSGDLSVYWYQQSLDQGLQFLIQYYNGEERAKGNILERFSAQQFPDLHSELNLSSLELGDSALYFCASSVFVAQGRNYGYTFGSGTRLTVV.